Listed below are T cell receptor beta chains from one sample, sequenced in a study of control samples from healthy donors and cancer patients. The assay was immunoSEQ multiplex PCR, and TCRdb's table has in-frame clones only and misses some. Of fewer than 25,000 clones in the sample, roughly 80% were seen once. Source material: PBMCs. The receptors stem from a man aged 55 to 70 with head and neck cancer. CDR3s include the opening cysteine and the closing phenylalanine or tryptophan. The D gene is left open where the match is weak. Size is stated for part of the rows, as once, few or many counts, or as a class when the clone is expanded.

CDR3: CASSEEHGLAGGANIQYF
DNA: TGTGCCAGCAGTGAAGAACATGGACTAGCGGGAGGGGCGAACATTCAGTACTTC
V: TRBV6-1
size: .
D: TRBD2
length: 18
J: TRBJ2-4

CDR3: CASNGPFSTDTQYF
DNA: TGTGCCAGCAATGGACCTTTTAGCACAGATACGCAGTATTTT
V: TRBV19
size: .
D: .
length: 14
J: TRBJ2-3

CDR3: CASGTSLEQFF
DNA: TGCGCCAGTGGGACTAGCCTTGAGCAGTTCTTC
V: TRBV4-1
size: .
D: TRBD2
length: 11
J: TRBJ2-1

CDR3: CASSLGLANEQFF
DNA: TGTGCCAGCAGCCTGGGACTAGCGAATGAGCAGTTCTTC
V: TRBV28
size: .
D: TRBD2
length: 13
J: TRBJ2-1

CDR3: CASSPMPDQPQHF
DNA: TGCGCCAGCAGCCCCATGCCTGATCAGCCCCAGCATTTT
V: TRBV5-1
size: .
D: .
length: 13
J: TRBJ1-5

CDR3: CASSVAEGGYTF
DNA: TGTGCCAGCAGCGTAGCGGAGGGCGGCTACACCTTC
V: TRBV9
size: .
D: .
length: 12
J: TRBJ1-2

CDR3: CASSYSRGSPSYNEQFF
DNA: TGTGCCAGCAGTTACTCAAGGGGGAGCCCTTCCTACAATGAGCAGTTCTTC
V: TRBV6-2/TRBV6-3
size: .
D: .
length: 17
J: TRBJ2-1

CDR3: CASSSHLGDQDGYTF
DNA: TGTGCCAGCAGTTCCCACCTCGGGGATCAGGATGGCTACACCTTC
V: TRBV27
size: .
D: .
length: 15
J: TRBJ1-2

CDR3: CASSQEYGQSYEQYF
DNA: TGTGCCAGCAGCCAAGAATACGGCCAGTCCTACGAGCAGTACTTC
V: TRBV3-1/TRBV3-2
size: .
D: .
length: 15
J: TRBJ2-7

CDR3: CAWSVDSNQPQHF
DNA: TGTGCCTGGAGTGTGGACAGCAATCAGCCCCAGCATTTT
V: TRBV30
size: .
D: .
length: 13
J: TRBJ1-5

CDR3: CASSLSSMADTQYF
DNA: TGTGCCAGCAGCTTATCATCTATGGCAGATACGCAGTATTTT
V: TRBV11-3
size: .
D: .
length: 14
J: TRBJ2-3

CDR3: CASSPSPGLATGELFF
DNA: TGTGCCAGCAGCCCGAGTCCGGGACTAGCGACCGGGGAGCTGTTTTTT
V: TRBV7-2
size: .
D: TRBD2
length: 16
J: TRBJ2-2

CDR3: CASSQDGAGGLSPLHF
DNA: TGCGCCAGCAGCCAAGACGGGGCAGGGGGCCTATCACCCCTCCACTTT
V: TRBV4-3
size: .
D: TRBD1
length: 16
J: TRBJ1-6

CDR3: CAISESWGGANTGELFF
DNA: TGTGCCATCAGTGAGTCGTGGGGAGGGGCGAACACCGGGGAGCTGTTTTTT
V: TRBV10-3
size: medium-sized
D: TRBD2
length: 17
J: TRBJ2-2

CDR3: CASSWEGGPADTQYF
DNA: TGTGCCAGTAGCTGGGAGGGGGGGCCGGCAGATACGCAGTATTTT
V: TRBV19
size: .
D: .
length: 15
J: TRBJ2-3

CDR3: CASSWRDSLANEKLFF
DNA: TGTGCCAGCAGCTGGCGGGACAGCCTAGCTAATGAAAAACTGTTTTTT
V: TRBV7-9
size: once
D: TRBD1
length: 16
J: TRBJ1-4

CDR3: CASSLMNTEAFF
DNA: TGTGCCAGCTCACTGATGAACACTGAAGCTTTCTTT
V: TRBV18
size: .
D: .
length: 12
J: TRBJ1-1

CDR3: CASSPDGSSYNEQFF
DNA: TGCGCCAGCAGCCCCGACGGTAGCTCCTACAATGAGCAGTTCTTC
V: TRBV5-1
size: .
D: .
length: 15
J: TRBJ2-1

CDR3: CASSTYGTVGGTDTQYF
DNA: TGTGCCAGCAGCACTTACGGGACCGTTGGAGGCACAGATACGCAGTATTTT
V: TRBV3-1/TRBV3-2
size: .
D: .
length: 17
J: TRBJ2-3

CDR3: CASSVGTSGGDQETQYF
DNA: TGTGCCAGCAGCGTTGGGACTAGCGGGGGGGACCAAGAGACCCAGTACTTC
V: TRBV9
size: .
D: TRBD2
length: 17
J: TRBJ2-5

CDR3: CASRAGSEETQYF
DNA: TGCGCCAGCAGGGCGGGGAGCGAGGAGACCCAGTACTTC
V: TRBV5-1
size: .
D: .
length: 13
J: TRBJ2-5

CDR3: CASIAPGLFQHF
DNA: TGTGCCAGCATCGCGCCGGGTCTTTTTCAGCATTTT
V: TRBV28
size: .
D: .
length: 12
J: TRBJ1-5

CDR3: CASRIQGVRGYTF
DNA: TGTGCCAGCAGGATCCAGGGTGTTCGTGGCTACACCTTC
V: TRBV12-3/TRBV12-4
size: .
D: .
length: 13
J: TRBJ1-2

CDR3: CASSAQGADTGELFF
DNA: TGTGCCAGCAGCGCACAGGGGGCGGACACCGGGGAGCTGTTTTTT
V: TRBV9
size: .
D: TRBD1
length: 15
J: TRBJ2-2

CDR3: CASSSRTANTEAFF
DNA: TGCGCCAGCAGCTCCAGGACAGCCAACACTGAAGCTTTCTTT
V: TRBV5-1
size: medium-sized
D: .
length: 14
J: TRBJ1-1

CDR3: CASSYGGGWETQYF
DNA: TGTGCCAGCAGTTACGGCGGGGGCTGGGAGACCCAGTACTTC
V: TRBV6-6
size: .
D: .
length: 14
J: TRBJ2-5

CDR3: CASSRQANTEAFF
DNA: TGTGCCAGCAGCAGACAGGCGAACACTGAAGCTTTCTTT
V: TRBV11-3
size: once
D: .
length: 13
J: TRBJ1-1

CDR3: CATSRARGQGADTQYF
DNA: TGTGCCACCAGCAGAGCCAGGGGACAGGGGGCAGATACGCAGTATTTT
V: TRBV15
size: .
D: TRBD1
length: 16
J: TRBJ2-3

CDR3: CASSLERSSYNEQFF
DNA: TGTGCCAGCAGCTTAGAACGGAGCTCCTACAATGAGCAGTTCTTC
V: TRBV7-2
size: .
D: .
length: 15
J: TRBJ2-1

CDR3: CASSQASGGQVDTQYF
DNA: TGCGCCAGCAGCCAAGCTTCGGGGGGTCAGGTGGATACGCAGTATTTT
V: TRBV4-1
size: .
D: TRBD2
length: 16
J: TRBJ2-3

CDR3: CASSFPEQPQHF
DNA: TGTGCCAGCAGTTTCCCAGAACAGCCCCAGCATTTT
V: TRBV12-3/TRBV12-4
size: .
D: .
length: 12
J: TRBJ1-5

CDR3: CASSLVEQTEQYF
DNA: TGTGCCAGCAGCTTAGTTGAACAGACCGAGCAGTACTTC
V: TRBV7-2
size: .
D: .
length: 13
J: TRBJ2-7

CDR3: CAWSVSGGPRDTQYF
DNA: TGTGCCTGGAGTGTATCGGGGGGCCCACGAGATACGCAGTATTTT
V: TRBV30
size: .
D: .
length: 15
J: TRBJ2-3

CDR3: CASSQSRGGGANVLTF
DNA: TGTGCCAGCAGCCAAAGCCGGGGTGGTGGGGCCAACGTCCTGACTTTC
V: TRBV7-2
size: .
D: .
length: 16
J: TRBJ2-6

CDR3: CASSSGRSGNTIYF
DNA: TGTGCCAGCAGCTCCGGACGCTCTGGAAACACCATATATTTT
V: TRBV7-9
size: .
D: .
length: 14
J: TRBJ1-3

CDR3: CASSAIVYEQYF
DNA: TGTGCCAGCAGTGCAATAGTTTACGAGCAGTACTTC
V: TRBV28
size: few
D: .
length: 12
J: TRBJ2-7

CDR3: CAISEGLAGTDTQYF
DNA: TGTGCCATCAGTGAGGGGCTAGCGGGGACAGATACGCAGTATTTT
V: TRBV10-3
size: .
D: TRBD2
length: 15
J: TRBJ2-3

CDR3: CASSLKEGMYEQYF
DNA: TGTGCCAGCAGTTTAAAGGAGGGGATGTACGAGCAGTACTTC
V: TRBV28
size: .
D: .
length: 14
J: TRBJ2-7

CDR3: CAISATGGAMNTEAFF
DNA: TGTGCCATCAGTGCGACAGGGGGCGCGATGAACACTGAAGCTTTCTTT
V: TRBV10-3
size: .
D: TRBD1
length: 16
J: TRBJ1-1

CDR3: CASSPAENTEAFF
DNA: TGTGCCAGCTCACCAGCGGAGAACACTGAAGCTTTCTTT
V: TRBV18
size: few
D: .
length: 13
J: TRBJ1-1

CDR3: CASSLLGDTQYF
DNA: TGTGCCAGCAGCTTATTGGGGGATACGCAGTATTTT
V: TRBV7-9
size: .
D: .
length: 12
J: TRBJ2-3

CDR3: CASSLREEIYGYTF
DNA: TGTGCCAGCAGCTTAAGGGAGGAGATCTATGGCTACACCTTC
V: TRBV5-5
size: .
D: .
length: 14
J: TRBJ1-2

CDR3: CASSVDGQGAFYGYTF
DNA: TGTGCCAGCAGCGTAGATGGACAGGGGGCCTTCTATGGCTACACCTTC
V: TRBV9
size: .
D: TRBD1
length: 16
J: TRBJ1-2

CDR3: CASSQGFLAVTDTQYF
DNA: TGTGCCAGCAGTCAAGGGTTTCTAGCGGTCACAGATACGCAGTATTTT
V: TRBV3-1/TRBV3-2
size: .
D: TRBD2
length: 16
J: TRBJ2-3

CDR3: CASSLGRVGEQYF
DNA: TGTGCCAGCAGCTTGGGCAGGGTAGGCGAGCAGTACTTC
V: TRBV5-4
size: once
D: .
length: 13
J: TRBJ2-7

CDR3: CASSPLGASGMVDTQYF
DNA: TGTGCCAGCAGCCCACTGGGGGCTAGCGGGATGGTGGATACGCAGTATTTT
V: TRBV11-2
size: .
D: TRBD2
length: 17
J: TRBJ2-3

CDR3: CASSLTTRPQYF
DNA: TGTGCCAGCAGTTTAACGACCCGCCCGCAGTACTTC
V: TRBV28
size: .
D: .
length: 12
J: TRBJ2-7

CDR3: CASSSPTQEEETQYF
DNA: TGTGCTAGCAGCTCCCCCACCCAGGAGGAAGAGACCCAGTACTTC
V: TRBV7-7
size: .
D: .
length: 15
J: TRBJ2-5

CDR3: CAISRTDRTDTQYF
DNA: TGTGCCATCAGTAGAACGGACCGTACAGATACGCAGTATTTT
V: TRBV10-3
size: .
D: .
length: 14
J: TRBJ2-3

CDR3: CASSCAGQPYNEQFF
DNA: TGTGCCAGCAGCTGCGCGGGACAGCCCTACAATGAGCAGTTCTTC
V: TRBV13
size: .
D: .
length: 15
J: TRBJ2-1

CDR3: CASSVGQGGETQYF
DNA: TGTGCCAGCAGCGTGGGACAGGGAGGAGAGACCCAGTACTTC
V: TRBV9
size: .
D: TRBD1
length: 14
J: TRBJ2-5

CDR3: CASSLDLGGTDTQYF
DNA: TGTGCCAGCAGCTTAGATCTGGGGGGCACAGATACGCAGTATTTT
V: TRBV7-9
size: once
D: .
length: 15
J: TRBJ2-3

CDR3: CATSSQGFGSGNTIYF
DNA: TGTGCCACCAGCAGCCAGGGTTTCGGTTCTGGAAACACCATATATTTT
V: TRBV15
size: few
D: .
length: 16
J: TRBJ1-3

CDR3: CASSLEASRDTQYF
DNA: TGTGCCAGCAGCTTAGAAGCTAGTCGTGATACGCAGTATTTT
V: TRBV7-9
size: .
D: .
length: 14
J: TRBJ2-3

CDR3: CASSLVGQGGEQYF
DNA: TGTGCCAGCAGCTTAGTAGGTCAGGGGGGCGAGCAGTACTTC
V: TRBV11-3
size: .
D: .
length: 14
J: TRBJ2-7